The 11 T cell receptor beta chains below were found in one sample sequenced in a study of blood T cell repertoires in COVID-19. Using immunoSEQ multiplex PCR, the repertoire was profiled, and TCRdb retains in-frame clones only, with some absent. This sample has fewer than 90,000 clones, with less than 80% found just once. The sample taken for sequencing was peripheral blood. The source is a woman in her 50s with acute or convalescent COVID-19.

The chain combines TRBV7-2 with TRBJ1-1, with TRBD1 matching 7 bases. The CDR3 covers 14 residues. CDR1 is SGHTA, CDR2 FQGNSA, per germline. Trimming removed 5 bases from V and 3 bases from J; junction bases left unmatched: 6. The CDR3 is CASSPSTGYTEAFF. The CDR3 region has the DNA TGTGCCAGCAGCCCATCGACAGGGTACACTGAAGCTTTCTTT.

The genes are TRBV18 and TRBJ1-1, with 9 bases aligning to TRBD1. Germline CDR1 reads KGHSH; CDR2 reads LQKENI. V was pared by 3 bases and J by 4 bases, with 18 bases of the junction left unmatched. There are 19 residues in the CDR3. Here the CDR3 reads CASSPNTGTGFAGGTEAFF. The CDR3 bases are TGTGCCAGCTCACCCAACACCGGGACAGGGTTTGCAGGAGGCACTGAAGCTTTCTTT. The whole variable domain, remainder taken from reference TRBV18 and TRBJ1-1, is NAGVMQNPRHLVRRRGQEARLRCSPMKGHSHVYWYRQLPEEGLKFMVYLQKENIIDESGMPKERFSAEFPKEGPSILRIQQVVRGDSAAYFCASSPNTGTGFAGGTEAFFGQGTRLTVV.

This clone was counted once. This chain uses TRBV9 with TRBJ1-1, with D uncertain. CDR1 SGDLS and CDR2 YYNGEE come from the germline V gene. The CDR3 loop spans 14 amino acids. Trimming removed 4 bases at V and 2 bases at J, with 12 bases between. The CDR3 region is CASSLLPGNTEAFF. Written as DNA, the CDR3 is TGTGCCAGCAGCCTCCTCCCAGGTAACACTGAAGCTTTCTTT.

The rearrangement uses TRBV28 and TRBJ1-1; TRBD1 is a possible D gene (6 bases). The germline CDR1 and CDR2 sequences are MDHEN and SYDVKM. The CDR3 loop spans 15 amino acids. Trimming took off 7 bases at V and 4 bases at J, with 19 bases between the two ends. The CDR3, as DNA: TGTGCCAGCACCACGCCCGGGACAAGGGGCACTGAAGCTTTCTTT. Translation: CASTTPGTRGTEAFF.

This clone was detected only a few times. The chain links TRBV21-1 to TRBJ2-1; TRBD2, the D gene given by the table, was not confirmed from the DNA. TRBV21-1 constitutes a pseudogene. The CDR3 totals 16 residues. CDR3: CAGHWWCWSTYNEQFF. DNA for the CDR3: TGTGCCGGTCACTGGTGGTGTTGGAGCACCTACAATGAGCAGTTCTTC.

This sequence joins TRBV14 and TRBJ1-4; D is ambiguous. The germline V gene has CDR1 SGHDN and CDR2 FVKESK. The germline V and J ends were trimmed by 3 bases and 0 bases, with 11 bases remaining between them. The CDR3 covers 16 residues. The CDR3 coding sequence is TGTGCCAGCAGCCAGTTAACGGGTGCAACTAATGAAAAACTGTTTTTT. Translation: CASSQLTGATNEKLFF. Full variable domain (remainder filled in from reference TRBV14 and TRBJ1-4): EAGVTQFPSHSVIEKGQTVTLRCDPISGHDNLYWYRRVMGKEIKFLLHFVKESKQDESGMPNNRFLAERTGGTYSTLKVQPAELEDSGVYFCASSQLTGATNEKLFFGSGTQLSVL.

This clone was observed once. V and J are TRBV6-6 and TRBJ1-3; maybe TRBD1 (6 bases). The CDR3 length is 15 residues. Trimming pared 2 bases from V and 0 bases from J, leaving 8 bases between. In germline, CDR1 is MNHNY, CDR2 SVGAGI (reference sequence). CDR3 nucleotide sequence: TGTGCCAGCAGTTACGAGGGGGTCTCTGGAAACACCATATATTTT. Its translation is CASSYEGVSGNTIYF.

The J gene is TRBJ2-7, the V gene TRBV4-3; 12 bases fit TRBD1. Trimming removed 4 bases from V and 6 bases from J; junction bases left unmatched: 13. The germline V gene has CDR1 LGHNA and CDR2 YSLEER. The CDR3 consists of 17 residues. The CDR3 sequence is CASSRAPPGQGAGEQYF. CDR3 DNA: TGCGCCAGCAGCCGAGCCCCCCCGGGACAGGGGGCAGGCGAGCAGTACTTC.

The chain uses TRBV19 and TRBJ2-5, with D perhaps matching TRBD2 (6 bases). CDR3 length: 15 residues. The V end lost 6 bases, the J end lost 2 bases, and 16 bases lay between the germline ends. Germline values: CDR1 LNHDA, CDR2 SQIVND (reference sequence). CDR3 protein: CASSPAGPGQETQYF. The CDR3 DNA reads as TGTGCCAGTAGCCCCGCGGGGCCGGGGCAAGAGACCCAGTACTTC.

This clone has a single count. This sequence joins TRBV25-1 and TRBJ1-2, with 10 positions matching TRBD1. CDR1 MGHDK and CDR2 SYGVNS come from the germline V gene. V trimming: 2 bases; J trimming: 5 bases; junction bases outside the gene matches: 5. The CDR3 is 15 residues long. The CDR3 spells CASSEATGGLYGYTF. CDR3 nucleotides: TGTGCCAGCAGTGAAGCGACAGGGGGCCTTTATGGCTACACCTTC.

With respect to this clone: The junction and the germline gene differ at one end; a read error may be behind it. The gene calls are TRBV7-2 and TRBJ2-5; the D is unclear. Germline CDR1 and CDR2: SGHTA and FQGNSA. CDR3 length: 13 amino acids. As DNA, the CDR3 is TGTGCCAGCAGCTCACAATTAAAAGAGGCCCAGTACTTC. Its translation is CASSSQLKEAQYF.